This T cell receptor (beta chain) comes out of a study of blood T cell repertoires in COVID-19. This clone was seen only once. The V end lost 1 base, the J end lost 7 bases, and 13 bases lay between the germline ends. The germline V gene has CDR1 SEHNR and CDR2 FQNEAQ (reference sequence). The CDR3 runs 14 residues. Profiled with immunoSEQ multiplex PCR; TCRdb holds only in-frame clones, not every one. This table holds 99,000 or so clones, 85% found once. The sequenced sample was peripheral blood. The rearrangement links TRBV7-9 to TRBJ1-1, with a possible D match to TRBD1 (5 bases). The TCR was taken from a man aged 45 to 65 with acute or convalescent COVID-19. The CDR3 DNA sequence: TGTGCCAGCAGCTTAGTGGGAGGGGTTGGTGAAGCTTTCTTT. Residues: CASSLVGGVGEAFF.